Listed below are T cell receptor beta chains from one sample, sequenced in a study of cytomegalovirus exposure and HLA in healthy donors. Clones were sequenced by immunoSEQ multiplex PCR, and TCRdb holds only the in-frame ones, with some missing. The sample records roughly 62,000 clones, about 72% being singletons. Sample: PBMCs. Receptors were obtained from a woman aged 35 to 49 in good health and CMV-seropositive. The CDR3 runs from the conserved cysteine through the conserved F or W. The D gene is left open where the match is weak. Clone size is given for some rows only: seen once, a few or many times, or a class if the clone is expanded.

CSVEIRRTGTNTEAFF TGCAGCGTTGAAATACGCCGGACAGGGACGAACACTGAAGCTTTCTTT TRBD1 TRBJ1-1 TRBV29-1 NA
CATSRRGAGVAFF TGTGCCACCAGCAGAAGAGGGGCGGGGGTGGCTTTCTTT NA TRBJ1-1 TRBV15 NA
CASSRQGVVNEQFF TGTGCCAGTAGTCGACAGGGGGTAGTCAATGAGCAGTTCTTC TRBD1 TRBJ2-1 TRBV19 NA
CASSSTRDRGRGSYNEQFF TGTGCCAGCAGCTCGACCCGGGACAGGGGGCGGGGGTCCTACAATGAGCAGTTCTTC TRBD1 TRBJ2-1 TRBV7-9 NA
CASRRGGAPTGELFF TGCGCCAGCAGGCGGGGGGGGGCGCCCACCGGGGAGCTGTTTTTT TRBD2 TRBJ2-2 TRBV5-1 NA
CASSPSRQVNYGYTF TGTGCCAGCTCACCCTCCCGACAGGTTAACTATGGCTACACCTTC NA TRBJ1-2 TRBV18 NA
CASSQVQAGTDTQYF TGCGCCAGCAGCCAAGTGCAAGCGGGGACAGATACGCAGTATTTT TRBD2 TRBJ2-3 TRBV4-1 NA
CASSVAGGLKETQYF TGTGCCAGCAGCGTTGCGGGGGGGCTTAAAGAGACCCAGTACTTC TRBD2 TRBJ2-5 TRBV9 NA
CASSQPGGLSDTQYF TGCGCCAGCAGCCAACCGGGGGGTTTATCAGATACGCAGTATTTT TRBD2 TRBJ2-3 TRBV4-1 once
CASSQIAGYNEQFF TGTGCCAGCAGCCAGATAGCTGGGTACAATGAGCAGTTCTTC NA TRBJ2-1 TRBV11-2 few
CASSLQEGPWYEQYF TGTGCCAGCAGCCTGCAAGAGGGTCCTTGGTACGAGCAGTACTTC NA TRBJ2-7 TRBV7-2 NA
CASSYSDTYYGYTF TGTGCCAGCAGTTACTCAGACACTTACTATGGCTACACCTTC NA TRBJ1-2 TRBV6-6 NA
CASSLGQNYGYTF TGCGCCAGCAGCTTGGGTCAGAACTATGGCTACACCTTC NA TRBJ1-2 TRBV5-1 NA
CASSSMGGVDWREAFF TGTGCCAGCAGCTCTATGGGGGGGGTGGATTGGCGTGAAGCTTTCTTT NA TRBJ1-1 TRBV5-4 NA
CASSPPWTAPYVYTF TGTGCCAGCTCACCACCCTGGACAGCGCCCTATGTCTACACCTTC NA TRBJ1-2 TRBV18 NA
CASSVSGTTKETQYF TGTGCCAGCAGCGTATCCGGGACAACTAAAGAGACCCAGTACTTC NA TRBJ2-5 TRBV9 NA
CASSPTRQGAGLYEQYF TGCGCCAGCAGTCCTACCCGACAGGGCGCAGGTCTCTACGAGCAGTACTTC TRBD1 TRBJ2-7 TRBV23-1 NA
CSSSSSPTGIPDGYTF TGTTCCAGCAGCTCCTCCCCGACAGGGATCCCCGATGGCTACACCTTC TRBD1 TRBJ1-2 TRBV7-9 NA
CASTLTSGTYEQYF TGCGCCAGCACCTTGACTAGCGGGACCTACGAGCAGTACTTC TRBD2 TRBJ2-7 TRBV5-1 few
CAWRHSNSPLHF TGTGCCTGGAGGCACTCAAATTCACCCCTCCACTTT NA TRBJ1-6 TRBV30 few
CATSRDRVEGGQPQHF TGTGCCACCAGCAGAGATCGGGTCGAAGGGGGTCAGCCCCAGCATTTT NA TRBJ1-5 TRBV15 NA
CASSQDRRESGIQYF TGCGCCAGCAGCCAAGATCGTAGAGAGAGCGGCATTCAGTACTTC NA TRBJ2-4 TRBV4-1 NA
CASSRDRVNGYTF TGCGCCAGCAGCCGCGACAGGGTAAATGGCTACACCTTC TRBD1 TRBJ1-2 TRBV5-1 NA
CASSIEARRSGNTIYF TGTGCCAGTAGTATAGAGGCACGCAGAAGTGGAAACACCATATATTTT NA TRBJ1-3 TRBV19 NA
CASRTEEMNTEAFF TGTGCCAGCAGGACGGAGGAAATGAACACTGAAGCTTTCTTT NA TRBJ1-1 TRBV6-1 NA
CASSGADSLSYEQYF TGTGCCAGCAGTGGAGCGGACAGTTTGTCTTACGAGCAGTACTTC NA TRBJ2-7 TRBV6-1 NA
CASSFSGRPPDTQYF TGTGCCAGCAGTTTCTCCGGGAGGCCTCCGGATACGCAGTATTTT TRBD2 TRBJ2-3 TRBV28 NA
CASSIGGGETQYF TGTGCCAGCTCGATAGGGGGGGGAGAGACCCAGTACTTC NA TRBJ2-5 TRBV9 NA
CASSSDLFSYEQYF TGTGCCAGCAGCTCCGACTTGTTTTCCTACGAGCAGTACTTC NA TRBJ2-7 TRBV7-6 NA
CASSPLPGQGYEQYF TGTGCCAGCAGCCCCTTGCCGGGACAGGGCTACGAGCAGTACTTC TRBD1 TRBJ2-7 TRBV6-5 NA
CASGFPAVAGSNEQFF TGTGCTAGTGGTTTCCCCGCGGTAGCGGGGTCCAATGAGCAGTTCTTC TRBD2 TRBJ2-1 TRBV12-5 NA
CASSRYSTGQRVNQPQHF TGTGCCAGCAGCAGATACTCGACAGGGCAAAGGGTCAATCAGCCCCAGCATTTT TRBD1 TRBJ1-5 TRBV5-6 once
CASSPPLGQVTAGELFF TGTGCCAGCAGCCCCCCTCTAGGACAGGTCACCGCCGGGGAGCTGTTTTTT TRBD1 TRBJ2-2 TRBV7-8 NA
CSVEDPGQLEAFF TGCAGCGTTGAAGATCCGGGACAGCTTGAAGCTTTCTTT TRBD1 TRBJ1-1 TRBV29-1 NA
CASSPRTGADIQYF TGTGCCAGCTCACCCAGGACAGGGGCGGACATTCAGTACTTC TRBD1 TRBJ2-4 TRBV18 NA
CASSLGRASSYEQYF TGTGCCAGCAGCTTGGGCAGGGCTTCATCTTACGAGCAGTACTTC NA TRBJ2-7 TRBV5-4 NA
CASSLGGGQGKTQYF TGTGCCAGCAGCTTAGGAGGAGGACAGGGGAAGACCCAGTACTTC TRBD1 TRBJ2-5 TRBV7-9 NA
CPHSDGENTEAFF TGTCCACATTCGGATGGAGAGAACACTGAAGCTTTCTTT NA TRBJ1-1 TRBV2 NA
CASSHGDSYNEQFF TGCGCCAGCAGCCACGGGGATTCCTACAATGAGCAGTTCTTC NA TRBJ2-1 TRBV4-1 NA
CATRRGDTQYF TGTGCCACCCGTCGAGGAGATACGCAGTATTTT NA TRBJ2-3 TRBV10-3 NA
CASVGGYPSYEQYF TGTGCCAGTGTCGGAGGCTATCCGTCCTACGAGCAGTACTTC NA TRBJ2-7 TRBV19 few
CASSSQTGVGTDTQYF TGCGCCAGCAGCTCACAAACAGGGGTAGGAACAGATACGCAGTATTTT TRBD1 TRBJ2-3 TRBV5-1 NA
CSSSFGGQGPYYGYTF TGTTCCAGCAGCTTCGGAGGACAGGGGCCCTATTATGGCTACACCTTC TRBD1 TRBJ1-2 TRBV7-9 NA
CASWGGPGTEAFF TGTGCCAGCTGGGGGGGGCCCGGGACTGAAGCTTTCTTT NA TRBJ1-1 TRBV25-1 few
CSVVDGSQGGYGYTF TGCAGCGTTGTTGACGGATCCCAAGGAGGCTATGGCTACACCTTC NA TRBJ1-2 TRBV29-1 NA
CASSMTGTRGNTIYF TGTGCCAGTAGTATGACCGGGACAAGAGGAAACACCATATATTTT NA TRBJ1-3 TRBV19 few
CASSWRGRTEAFF TGCGCCAGCAGCTGGAGGGGGCGGACTGAAGCTTTCTTT TRBD1 TRBJ1-1 TRBV4-1 few
CASRTGGQPQHF TGTGCCAGCCGGACAGGGGGACAGCCCCAGCATTTT TRBD1 TRBJ1-5 TRBV2 NA
CASSYTTTGGRETQYF TGTGCCAGCAGTTACACCACGACAGGGGGTCGGGAGACCCAGTACTTC TRBD1 TRBJ2-5 TRBV6-5 NA